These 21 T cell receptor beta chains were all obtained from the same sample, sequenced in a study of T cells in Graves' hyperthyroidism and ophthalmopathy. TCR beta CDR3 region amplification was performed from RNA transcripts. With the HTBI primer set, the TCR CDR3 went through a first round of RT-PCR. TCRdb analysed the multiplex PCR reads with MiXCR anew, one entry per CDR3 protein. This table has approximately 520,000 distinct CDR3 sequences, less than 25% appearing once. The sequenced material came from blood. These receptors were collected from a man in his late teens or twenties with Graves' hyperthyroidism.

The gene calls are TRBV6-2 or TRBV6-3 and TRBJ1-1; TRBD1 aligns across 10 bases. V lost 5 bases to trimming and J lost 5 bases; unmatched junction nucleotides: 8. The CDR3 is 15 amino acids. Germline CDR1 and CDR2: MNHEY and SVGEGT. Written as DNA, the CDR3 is TGTGCCAGCAGTCAGCCGACAGGGGGCTTAACTGAAGCTTTCTTT. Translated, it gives CASSQPTGGLTEAFF.

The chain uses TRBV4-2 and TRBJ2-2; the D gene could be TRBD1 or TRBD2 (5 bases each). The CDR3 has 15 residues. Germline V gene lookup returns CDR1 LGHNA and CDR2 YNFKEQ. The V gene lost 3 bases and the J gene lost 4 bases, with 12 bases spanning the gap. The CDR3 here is CASSQDAGATGELFF. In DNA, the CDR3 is TGTGCCAGCAGCCAGGATGCCGGGGCCACCGGGGAGCTGTTTTTT.

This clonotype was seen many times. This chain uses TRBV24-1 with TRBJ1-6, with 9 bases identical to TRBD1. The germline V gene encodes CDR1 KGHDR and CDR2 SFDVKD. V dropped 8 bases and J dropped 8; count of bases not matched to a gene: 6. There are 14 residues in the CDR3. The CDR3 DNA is TGTGCCACCAATCCGGACAGGGGTTATTCACCCCTCCACTTT. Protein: CATNPDRGYSPLHF.

The CDR3 bases are TGCAGTGCTAGAGGGCGGGACCCCTACGAGCAGTACTTC. Protein: CSARGRDPYEQYF. The rearrangement uses TRBV20-1 and TRBJ2-7; a weak D match, TRBD2 (6 bases). The V end lost 1 base, the J end lost 2 bases, and 9 bases lay between the germline ends. Germline V gives CDR1 DFQATT, CDR2 SNEGSKA (reference sequence). This CDR3 contains 13 residues.

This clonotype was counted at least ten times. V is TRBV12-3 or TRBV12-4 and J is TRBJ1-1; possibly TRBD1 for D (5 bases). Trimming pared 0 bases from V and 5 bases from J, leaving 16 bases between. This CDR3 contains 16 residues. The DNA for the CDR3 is TGTGCCAGCAGTTTAGCTTCGGGGCCTCTGGGGACTGAAGCTTTCTTT. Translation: CASSLASGPLGTEAFF.

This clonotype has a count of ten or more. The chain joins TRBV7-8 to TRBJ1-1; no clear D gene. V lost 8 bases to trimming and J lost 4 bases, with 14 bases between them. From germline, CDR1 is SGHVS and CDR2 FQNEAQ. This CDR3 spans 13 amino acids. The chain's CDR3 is CASRPPYGTEAFF. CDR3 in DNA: TGTGCCAGCCGACCACCGTATGGCACTGAAGCTTTCTTT.

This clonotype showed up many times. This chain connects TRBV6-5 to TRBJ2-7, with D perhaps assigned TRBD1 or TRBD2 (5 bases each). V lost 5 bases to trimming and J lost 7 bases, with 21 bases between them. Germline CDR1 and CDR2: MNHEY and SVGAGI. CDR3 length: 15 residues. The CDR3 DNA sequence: TGTGCCAGCAGTCACGGGGACCTCCCCGCCCGGGAGCAGTACTTC. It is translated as CASSHGDLPAREQYF.

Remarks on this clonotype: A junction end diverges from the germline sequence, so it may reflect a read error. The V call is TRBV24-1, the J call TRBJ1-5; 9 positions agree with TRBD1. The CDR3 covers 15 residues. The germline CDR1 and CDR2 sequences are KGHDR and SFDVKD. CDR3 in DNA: TGTGCCACCAGTGAACGGACAGGGGATAATCAGCCCCAGCACTTT. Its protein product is CATSERTGDNQPQHF.

CDR3 sequence: CASSVGSGSYEQYF. DNA of the CDR3: TGTGCCAGCAGCGTAGGCTCAGGATCCTACGAGCAGTACTTC. This sequence joins TRBV9 and TRBJ2-7; D unclear. V dropped 0 bases and J dropped 1 base, with 8 bases sitting between them. This CDR3 spans 14 amino acids. CDR1 is SGDLS, CDR2 YYNGEE, per germline.

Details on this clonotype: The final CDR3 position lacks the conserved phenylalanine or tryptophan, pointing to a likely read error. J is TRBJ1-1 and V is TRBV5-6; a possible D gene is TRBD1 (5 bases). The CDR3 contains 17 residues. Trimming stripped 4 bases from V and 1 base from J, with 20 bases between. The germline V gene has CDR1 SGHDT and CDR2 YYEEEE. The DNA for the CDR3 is TGTGCCAGCAGCCGCCTTGGGACGGGCCTAGGGAACACTGAAGCTTTCTAT. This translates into CASSRLGTGLGNTEAFY.

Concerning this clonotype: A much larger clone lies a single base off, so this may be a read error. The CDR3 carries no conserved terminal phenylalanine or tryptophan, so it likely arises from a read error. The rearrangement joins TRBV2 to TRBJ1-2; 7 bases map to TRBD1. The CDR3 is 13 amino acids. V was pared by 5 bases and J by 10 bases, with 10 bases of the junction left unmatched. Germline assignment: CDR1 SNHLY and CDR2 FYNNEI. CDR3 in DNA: TGTGCCAGCAGTCCCGGGACAGCAGGGCACTACACCGTC. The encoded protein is CASSPGTAGHYTV.

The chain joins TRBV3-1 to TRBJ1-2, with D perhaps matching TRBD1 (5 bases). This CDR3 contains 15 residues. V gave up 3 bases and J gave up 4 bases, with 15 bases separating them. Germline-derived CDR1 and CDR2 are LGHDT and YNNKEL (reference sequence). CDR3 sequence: CASSQGGVRGYGYTF. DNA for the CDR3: TGTGCCAGCAGCCAGGGAGGGGTCCGCGGCTATGGCTACACCTTC. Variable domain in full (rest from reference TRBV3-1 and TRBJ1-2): DTAVSQTPKYLVTQMGNDKSIKCEQNLGHDTMYWYKQDSKKFLKIMFSYNNKELIINETVPNRFSPKSPDKAHLNLHINSLELGDSAVYFCASSQGGVRGYGYTFGSGTRLTVV.

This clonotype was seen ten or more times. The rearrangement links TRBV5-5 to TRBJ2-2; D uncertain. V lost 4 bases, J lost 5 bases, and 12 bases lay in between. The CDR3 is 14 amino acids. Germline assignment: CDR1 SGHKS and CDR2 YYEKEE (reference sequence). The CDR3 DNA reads TGTGCCAGCAGCCCGATTGTCGAAACCGGGGAGCTGTTTTTT. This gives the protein CASSPIVETGELFF.

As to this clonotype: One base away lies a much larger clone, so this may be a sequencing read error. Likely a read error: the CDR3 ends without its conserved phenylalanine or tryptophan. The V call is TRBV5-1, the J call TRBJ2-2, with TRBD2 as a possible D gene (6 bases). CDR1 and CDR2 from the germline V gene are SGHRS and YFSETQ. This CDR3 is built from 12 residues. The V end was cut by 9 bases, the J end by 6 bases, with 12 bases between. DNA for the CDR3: TGCGCCACCGGCAGGGAGGCCGGGGAGCTGTTTTTG. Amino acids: CATGREAGELFL.

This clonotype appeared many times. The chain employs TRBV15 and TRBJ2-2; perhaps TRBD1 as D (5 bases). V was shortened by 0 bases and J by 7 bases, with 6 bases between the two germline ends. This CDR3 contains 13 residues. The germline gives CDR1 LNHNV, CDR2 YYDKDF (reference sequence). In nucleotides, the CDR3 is TGTGCCACCAGCAGAGACAGGGTCGGGGAGCTGTTTTTT. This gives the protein CATSRDRVGELFF. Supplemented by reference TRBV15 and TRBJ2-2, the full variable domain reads DAMVIQNPRYQVTQFGKPVTLSCSQTLNHNVMYWYQQKSSQAPKLLFHYYDKDFNNEADTPDNFQSRRPNTSFCFLDIRSPGLGDTAMYLCATSRDRVGELFFGEGSRLTVL.

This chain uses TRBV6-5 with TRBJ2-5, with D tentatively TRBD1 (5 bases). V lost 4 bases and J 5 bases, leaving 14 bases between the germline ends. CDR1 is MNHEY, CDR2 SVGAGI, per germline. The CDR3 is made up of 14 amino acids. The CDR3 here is CASSSKGARETQYF. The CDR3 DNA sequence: TGTGCCAGCAGTTCGAAAGGGGCGCGGGAGACCCAGTACTTC.

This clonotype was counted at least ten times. The CDR3 bases are TGTGCCAGCAGCCGACAGGGCGGGCAAGAGACCCAGTACTTC. Protein sequence: CASSRQGGQETQYF. V and J are TRBV7-9 and TRBJ2-5, with 7 bases aligning to TRBD1. CDR1 and CDR2 (germline): SEHNR, FQNEAQ (reference sequence). This CDR3 comprises 14 residues. V gave up 5 bases and J gave up 2 bases; unmatched junction bases: 5.

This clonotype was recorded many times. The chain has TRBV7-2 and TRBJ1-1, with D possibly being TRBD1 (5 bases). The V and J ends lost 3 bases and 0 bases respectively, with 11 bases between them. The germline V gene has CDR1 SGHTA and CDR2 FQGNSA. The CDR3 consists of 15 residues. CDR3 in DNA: TGTGCCAGCAGCTTTGAGGGGCTCGTGAACACTGAAGCTTTCTTT. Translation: CASSFEGLVNTEAFF.

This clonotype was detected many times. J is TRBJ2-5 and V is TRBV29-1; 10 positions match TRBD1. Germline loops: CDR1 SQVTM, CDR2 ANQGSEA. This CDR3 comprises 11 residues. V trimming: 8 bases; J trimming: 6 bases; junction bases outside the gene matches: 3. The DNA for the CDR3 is TGCAGCCTCGACAGGGGGCAGACCCAGTACTTC. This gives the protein CSLDRGQTQYF.

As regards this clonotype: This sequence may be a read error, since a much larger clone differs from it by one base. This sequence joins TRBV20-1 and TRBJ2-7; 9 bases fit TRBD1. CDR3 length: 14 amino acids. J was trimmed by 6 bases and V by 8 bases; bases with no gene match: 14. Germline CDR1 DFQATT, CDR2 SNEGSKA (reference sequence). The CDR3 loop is CSSPYPGQGLEQYF. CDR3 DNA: TGCAGTTCCCCTTACCCGGGACAGGGTCTCGAGCAGTACTTC.

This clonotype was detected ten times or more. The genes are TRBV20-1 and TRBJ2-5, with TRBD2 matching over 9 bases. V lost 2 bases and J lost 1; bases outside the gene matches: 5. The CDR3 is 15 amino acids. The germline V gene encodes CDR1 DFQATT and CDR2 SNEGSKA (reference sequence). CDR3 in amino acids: CSARLREGTQETQYF. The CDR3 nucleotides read TGCAGTGCTAGATTGCGGGAGGGGACCCAAGAGACCCAGTACTTC.